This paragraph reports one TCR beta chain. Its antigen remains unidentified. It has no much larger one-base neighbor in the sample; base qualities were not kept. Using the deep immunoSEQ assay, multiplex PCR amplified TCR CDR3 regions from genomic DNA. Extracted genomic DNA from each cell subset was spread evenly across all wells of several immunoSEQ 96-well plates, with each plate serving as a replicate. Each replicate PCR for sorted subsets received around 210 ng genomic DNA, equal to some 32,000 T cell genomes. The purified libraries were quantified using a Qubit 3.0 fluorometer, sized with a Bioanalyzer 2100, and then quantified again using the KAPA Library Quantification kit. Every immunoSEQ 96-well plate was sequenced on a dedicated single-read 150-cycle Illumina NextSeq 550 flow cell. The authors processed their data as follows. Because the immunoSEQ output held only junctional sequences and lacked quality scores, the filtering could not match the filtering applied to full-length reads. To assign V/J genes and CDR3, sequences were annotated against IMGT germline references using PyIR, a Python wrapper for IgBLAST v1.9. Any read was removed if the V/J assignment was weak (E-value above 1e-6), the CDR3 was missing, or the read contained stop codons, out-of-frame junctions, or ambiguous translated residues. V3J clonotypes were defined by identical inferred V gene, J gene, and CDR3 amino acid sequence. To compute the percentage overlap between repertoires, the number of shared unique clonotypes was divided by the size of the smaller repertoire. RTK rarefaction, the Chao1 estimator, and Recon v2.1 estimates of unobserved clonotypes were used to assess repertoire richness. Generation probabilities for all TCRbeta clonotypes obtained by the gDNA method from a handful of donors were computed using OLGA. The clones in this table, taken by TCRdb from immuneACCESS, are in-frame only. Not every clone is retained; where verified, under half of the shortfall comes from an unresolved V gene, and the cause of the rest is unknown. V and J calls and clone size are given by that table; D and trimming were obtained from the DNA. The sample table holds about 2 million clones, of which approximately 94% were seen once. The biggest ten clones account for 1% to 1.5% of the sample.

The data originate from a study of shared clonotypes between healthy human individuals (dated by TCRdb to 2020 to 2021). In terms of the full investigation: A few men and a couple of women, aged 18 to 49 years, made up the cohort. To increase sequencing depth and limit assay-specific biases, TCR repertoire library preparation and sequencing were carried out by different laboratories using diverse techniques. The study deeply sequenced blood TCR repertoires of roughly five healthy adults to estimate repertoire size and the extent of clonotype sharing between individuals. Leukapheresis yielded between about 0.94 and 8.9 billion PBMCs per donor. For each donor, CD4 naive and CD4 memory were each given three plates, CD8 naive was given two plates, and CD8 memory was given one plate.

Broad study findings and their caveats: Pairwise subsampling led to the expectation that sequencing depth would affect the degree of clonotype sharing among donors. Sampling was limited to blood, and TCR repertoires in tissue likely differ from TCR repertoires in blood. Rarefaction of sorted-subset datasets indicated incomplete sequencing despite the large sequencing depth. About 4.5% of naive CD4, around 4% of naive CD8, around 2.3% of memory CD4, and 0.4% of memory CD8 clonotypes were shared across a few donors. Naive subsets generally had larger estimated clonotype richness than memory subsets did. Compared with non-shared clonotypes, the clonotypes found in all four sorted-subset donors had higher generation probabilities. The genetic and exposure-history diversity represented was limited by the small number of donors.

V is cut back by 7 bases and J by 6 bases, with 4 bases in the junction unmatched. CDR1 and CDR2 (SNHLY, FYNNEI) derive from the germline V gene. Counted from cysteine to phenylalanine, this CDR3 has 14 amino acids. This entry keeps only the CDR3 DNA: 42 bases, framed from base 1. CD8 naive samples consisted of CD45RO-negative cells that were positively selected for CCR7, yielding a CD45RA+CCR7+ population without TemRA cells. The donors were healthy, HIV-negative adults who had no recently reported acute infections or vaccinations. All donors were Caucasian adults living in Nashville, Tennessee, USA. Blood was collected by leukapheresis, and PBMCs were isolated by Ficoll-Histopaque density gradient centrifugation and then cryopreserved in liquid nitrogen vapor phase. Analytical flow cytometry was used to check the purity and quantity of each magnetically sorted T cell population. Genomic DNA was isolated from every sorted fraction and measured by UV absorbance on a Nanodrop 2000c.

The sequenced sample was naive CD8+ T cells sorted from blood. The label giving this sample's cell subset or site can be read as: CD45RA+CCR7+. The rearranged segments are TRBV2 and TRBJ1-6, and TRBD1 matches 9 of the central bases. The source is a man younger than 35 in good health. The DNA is TGTGCCAGCACAAAGGGACAGGGTAATTCACCCCTCCACTTT. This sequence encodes CASTKGQGNSPLHF.